The 24 T cell receptor beta chains in this list originate from one sample, sequenced in a study of CD8 T cells in Susac syndrome. The authors reverse transcribed roughly 0.5 to 1 ug RNA with random hexamers. A single record per CDR3 protein comes from TCRdb applying MiXCR to the immunoSEQ multiplex PCR reads. The sample holds a few hundred thousand distinct CDR3 sequences, around 85% seen once. Material for sequencing was CD8+ T cells from PBMCs. Receptor source: a human donor with multiple sclerosis.

The rearrangement links TRBV5-8 to TRBJ1-1; perhaps TRBD1 as D (5 bases). Germline CDR1 SGHTS, CDR2 YDEGEE. With 9 bases removed from V and 11 bases from J, the gap between germline ends came to 11 bases. The CDR3 totals 9 residues. Written as DNA, the CDR3 is TGTGCCACCGATTGGGGGGCTTTCTTT. Its translation: CATDWGAFF. The variable domain in full, with the rest retrieved from reference TRBV5-8 and TRBJ1-1, is EAGVTQSPTHLIKTRGQQATLRCSPISGHTSVYWYQQALGLGLQFLLWYDEGEERNRGNFPPRFSGRQFPNYSSELNVNALELEDSALYLCATDWGAFFGQGTRLTVV.

The chain joins TRBV19 to TRBJ2-1, with D possibly called TRBD1 or TRBD2 (5 bases each). Trimming removed 0 bases from V and 10 bases from J, with 10 bases in between. In germline, CDR1 is LNHDA, CDR2 SQIVND (reference sequence). CDR3 length: 13 amino acids. The CDR3 is CASSIDQWGEQFF. CDR3 DNA sequence: TGTGCCAGTAGTATAGATCAGTGGGGGGAGCAGTTCTTC. Full variable domain (outside the CDR3, taken from reference TRBV19 and TRBJ2-1): DGGITQSPKYLFRKEGQNVTLSCEQNLNHDAMYWYRQDPGQGLRLIYYSQIVNDFQKGDIAEGYSVSREKKESFPLTVTSAQKNPTAFYLCASSIDQWGEQFFGPGTRLTVL.

The chain employs TRBV4-3 and TRBJ2-5; no definite D call. Germline V gene data show CDR1 as LGHNA and CDR2 as YSLEER. The CDR3 has 13 amino acids. With 1 base removed from V and 3 bases from J, the gap between germline ends came to 6 bases. The CDR3 region is CASSQGWEETQYF. CDR3 nucleotides: TGCGCCAGCAGCCAAGGGTGGGAAGAGACCCAGTACTTC.

The V gene is TRBV27, the J gene TRBJ1-1, with no clear D. Germline CDR1 is MNHEY and CDR2 is SMNVEV (reference sequence). This CDR3 spans 16 amino acids. The germline V and J ends were trimmed by 1 base and 10 bases, with 22 bases remaining between them. The CDR3 protein is CASSLFLGPVGVRAFF. In nucleotides, the CDR3 is TGTGCCAGCAGTTTATTCCTTGGACCGGTCGGAGTCAGAGCTTTCTTT.

The chain has TRBV30 and TRBJ2-7; a weak D match, TRBD2 (5 bases). Germline CDR1 and CDR2: GTSNPN and SVGIG (reference sequence). Trimming left V 2 bases short and J 0 bases short, with 11 bases between. The CDR3 extends over 14 amino acids. The CDR3 loop is CAWSQIGSSYEQYF. In DNA form, the CDR3 reads TGTGCCTGGAGTCAAATTGGGAGCTCCTACGAGCAGTACTTC.

The rearrangement links TRBV4-3 to TRBJ1-2; 10 bases are shared with TRBD1. V shed 1 base and J 3 bases; nucleotides not matched to a gene: 14. CDR3 length: 19 residues. CDR1 and CDR2 (germline): LGHNA, YSLEER. The CDR3 DNA sequence: TGCGCCAGCAGCCAAGGTACGGGACAGGGGCGACCCTGGTACTATGGCTACACCTTC. Residues: CASSQGTGQGRPWYYGYTF.

V gene TRBV11-2 combines with J gene TRBJ2-7; D may be TRBD1 (6 bases). The V end was cut by 0 bases, the J end by 6 bases, with 9 bases between. Germline CDR1 and CDR2: SGHAT and FQNNGV. The CDR3 extends over 13 amino acids. CDR3 protein: CASSLEQGVEQYF. CDR3 coding DNA: TGTGCCAGCAGCTTAGAACAGGGAGTCGAGCAGTACTTC.

This sequence joins TRBV7-4 and TRBJ1-2, with D unclear. CDR3 length: 15 residues. The ends were cut back, 4 bases at V and 3 bases at J, with 15 bases in the middle. Germline V gene data show CDR1 as SGHVT and CDR2 as SQSDAQ. The CDR3 sequence: CASSSGPVGDYGYTF. The CDR3 DNA follows: TGTGCCAGCAGCTCCGGACCGGTTGGAGACTATGGCTACACCTTC.

This clonotype was detected only once. V and J are TRBV15 and TRBJ1-3; D remains unclear. The CDR3 is 18 amino acids. Looked up from germline, CDR1 is LNHNV and CDR2 is YYDKDF (reference sequence). The V end was cut by 3 bases, the J end by 2 bases, with 20 bases between. CDR3 residues: CATSSSMETQRAGNTIYF. The CDR3 DNA follows: TGTGCCACCAGCAGTTCCATGGAGACCCAGAGGGCTGGAAACACCATATATTTT.

A few counts support this clonotype. This sequence joins TRBV6-2 or TRBV6-3 and TRBJ2-7; no clear D gene. CDR1 is MNHEY, CDR2 SVGEGT, per germline. CDR3 length equals 11 residues. V lost 6 bases and J 4 bases, leaving 7 bases between the germline ends. The CDR3 loop is CASRVGYEQYF. In DNA form, the CDR3 reads TGTGCCAGCAGGGTTGGTTACGAGCAGTACTTC.

This clonotype was counted only a few times. This sequence joins TRBV6-5 and TRBJ2-5; perhaps TRBD1 as D (5 bases). V gave up 4 bases and J gave up 2 bases, with 20 bases separating them. The CDR3 length is 17 residues. The germline V gene encodes CDR1 MNHEY and CDR2 SVGAGI. CDR3 protein: CASSSRHVDSFQETQYF. CDR3 bases: TGTGCCAGCAGTTCCCGTCATGTAGACAGTTTTCAAGAGACCCAGTACTTC.

V and J are TRBV7-6 and TRBJ2-1, with 16 bases that match TRBD2. The V and J ends lost 3 bases and 0 bases, in that order; junction bases with no gene match: 5. CDR1 and CDR2 from the germline V gene are SGHVS and FNYEAQ. The CDR3 loop spans 19 amino acids. Here the CDR3 DNA reads TGTGCCAGCAGCTTGGGGACTAGCGGGAGGGTGAGCTCCTACAATGAGCAGTTCTTC. Translating gives CASSLGTSGRVSSYNEQFF.

This rearrangement joins TRBV6-2 or TRBV6-3 to TRBJ2-7; possibly TRBD1 or TRBD2 for D (5 bases each). The germline V and J ends were trimmed by 5 bases and 0 bases, with 23 bases remaining between them. The CDR3 has 18 residues. Germline V gene data show CDR1 as MNHEY and CDR2 as SVGEGT. In DNA, the CDR3 is TGTGCCAGCAGTACCCCTGAGACCCGGGACCAGAGCTCCTACGAGCAGTACTTC. Translating gives CASSTPETRDQSSYEQYF.

The V call is TRBV5-6, the J call TRBJ2-4; no reliable D call. The germline V and J ends were trimmed by 4 bases and 0 bases, with 20 bases remaining between them. The CDR3 has 18 amino acids. The V gene's germline CDR1 is SGHDT and CDR2 YYEEEE. The chain's CDR3 is CASSASLHPGLAKNIQYF. In nucleotides, the CDR3 is TGTGCCAGCAGCGCGAGCTTGCACCCTGGGCTAGCCAAAAACATTCAGTACTTC.

The chain links TRBV6-5 to TRBJ1-3; TRBD1 matches 7 bases. The CDR3 is 18 residues long. Per the germline V gene, CDR1 is MNHEY and CDR2 is SVGAGI. V shed 4 bases, J shed 3 bases, and the junction held 15 bases outside the gene matches. As DNA, the CDR3 is TGTGCCAGCAGTTTCCGGACAGGACCTGAGAGCTTTGGAAACACCATATATTTT. Translation gives CASSFRTGPESFGNTIYF.

The V and J genes are TRBV7-9 and TRBJ2-1, with D perhaps TRBD2 (5 bases). V was shortened by 1 base and J by 3 bases, with 10 bases between the two germline ends. CDR3 length equals 15 residues. CDR1 and CDR2 (germline): SEHNR, FQNEAQ (reference sequence). The CDR3 region has the DNA TGTGCCAGCAGCTTAGGGTTACTAGGCTACAATGAGCAGTTCTTC. It codes for CASSLGLLGYNEQFF.

The chain recombines TRBV23-1 with TRBJ2-1, with 7 bases matching TRBD2. TRBV23-1 is designated an ORF whose function remains uncertain. Losses at the gene ends were 4 bases for V and 2 bases for J; bases not matched to a gene: 11. This CDR3 is built from 17 residues. CDR3 region: CASSLTLAGVPYNEQFF. The CDR3 DNA follows: TGCGCCAGCAGTCTAACCTTGGCGGGAGTCCCCTACAATGAGCAGTTCTTC.

The V and J genes are TRBV20-1 and TRBJ1-5; 7 nucleotides match TRBD1. With 3 bases clipped from V and 0 bases from J, the junction kept 8 bases outside the gene matches. Germline values: CDR1 DFQATT, CDR2 SNEGSKA (reference sequence). The CDR3 loop spans 16 amino acids. CDR3 in DNA: TGCAGTGCTAGTACCGGGACAGTTTATAGCAATCAGCCCCAGCATTTT. Translation gives CSASTGTVYSNQPQHF.

This chain uses TRBV7-6 with TRBJ2-3; D is perhaps TRBD1 (6 bases). Germline values: CDR1 SGHVS, CDR2 FNYEAQ. The CDR3 has 16 residues. With 1 base removed from V and 1 base from J, the gap between germline ends came to 12 bases. CDR3 in DNA: TGTGCCAGCAGCTTAGGCCGGACAGTGGGCACAGATACGCAGTATTTT. This translates into CASSLGRTVGTDTQYF.

V usage is TRBV20-1 and J usage is TRBJ1-1, with TRBD1 matching over 8 bases. Germline V gives CDR1 DFQATT, CDR2 SNEGSKA (reference sequence). This CDR3 is built from 15 residues. After removal of 0 bases from V and 0 bases from J, the junction contained 3 bases not matched to a gene. The CDR3 spells CSARDRTGMNTEAFF. Here the CDR3 DNA reads TGCAGTGCTAGAGATAGGACAGGGATGAACACTGAAGCTTTCTTT.

The chain links TRBV7-9 to TRBJ2-4; no clear D gene. CDR1 and CDR2 from the germline V gene are SEHNR and FQNEAQ (reference sequence). This CDR3 comprises 16 residues. V lost 5 bases and J 0 bases, leaving 14 bases between the germline ends. CDR3 sequence reads: CASSQNRPLAKNIQYF. The CDR3 DNA reads TGTGCCAGCAGCCAGAACAGACCTCTAGCCAAAAACATTCAGTACTTC.

CDR3 coding DNA: TGTGCCAGCAGTTTATACTCCCGGGACAGGGGGCGAGAGACCCAGTACTTC. Residues: CASSLYSRDRGRETQYF. The rearrangement links TRBV12-3 or TRBV12-4 to TRBJ2-5, with 12 bases identical to TRBD1. The junction had 8 bases not matched to a gene; V was cut back by 2 bases and J by 4 bases. This CDR3 has 17 residues.

The genes are TRBV9 and TRBJ1-2, with 7 nucleotides matching TRBD1. Germline CDR1 and CDR2: SGDLS and YYNGEE. The V segment lost 0 bases and the J segment 6 bases; nucleotides outside the gene matches: 5. The CDR3 runs 14 residues. The CDR3, as DNA: TGTGCCAGCAGCGTAGGGTTTGGGACAGATGGCTACACCTTC. Its translation: CASSVGFGTDGYTF.

The chain employs TRBV27 and TRBJ1-5; the D gene is possibly TRBD1 (5 bases). The CDR3 spans 14 residues. Germline lookup yields CDR1 MNHEY and CDR2 SMNVEV (reference sequence). The V end lost 7 bases, the J end lost 5 bases, and 15 bases lay between the germline ends. CDR3 sequence reads: CASKTGGFDQPQHF. The CDR3 DNA follows: TGTGCCAGCAAAACCGGGGGGTTTGATCAGCCCCAGCATTTT.